This T cell receptor (beta chain) emerged from a study of CD8 T cells in ankylosing spondylitis (dated by TCRdb to the late 2010s). With regard to the full study: The study profiled T cell receptor beta repertoires in healthy donors and ankylosing spondylitis patients to find disease-linked TCR variants. The whole study cohort included about a hundred healthy donors and 25 ankylosing spondylitis patients. Peripheral blood samples were taken, and synovial fluid was additionally collected from ankylosing spondylitis patients.

TCRdb lists the instrument as Illumina HiSeq 2500. TCR beta libraries were prepared by quantitative 5'-RACE with molecular barcodes. In the authors' own workflow: Disease-linked TCR variants were identified with a new computational method built on a probabilistic model of VDJ rearrangement. Starting from the raw public reads, TCRdb applied fastp trimming at Q25, assembled clones with MiXCR and retained in-frame beta chains. Each entry is one CDR3 protein sequence, shown with its most common DNA and genes. TCRdb's processing, not the authors', yielded these V and J calls. The sample contains under 950,000 distinct CDR3 sequences, 15% to 20% of them found a single time. The ten largest clones take up 19% of the sample. According to the germline V gene, CDR1 reads SGHTA and CDR2 reads FQGNSA. The CDR3 sequence holds 17 residues, the cysteine and phenylalanine included. The kept DNA is CDR3 alone, 51 bases in frame from the first base. The germline V and J ends show losses of 3 bases and 2 bases respectively, and no gene match explains 9 bases of the junction.

Turning to this clonotype: Its antigen remains undetermined. No per-base quality is available; no much larger clone lies one base away.

Summary of the overall study and its limitations: Blood from ankylosing spondylitis patients appeared to be characterized by a TCR beta motif composed of about 8 highly homologous amino acid variants. The disease-linked clones showed a CD8+ phenotype and occurred at relatively low frequencies in peripheral blood. The disease-linked clones were reported as significantly enriched in matched synovial fluid samples from ankylosing spondylitis patients. Some TCR beta motif variants had previously been reported in synovial fluid and blood of reactive arthritis patients, which suggested common disease-initiation mechanisms.

The clonotype originates from a male donor with ankylosing spondylitis. The sequenced sample consisted of blood, either unsorted or a sorted T cell fraction (not recorded which). The chain couples TRBV7-2 to TRBJ2-3; 9 junctional bases match TRBD2. The bases read TGTGCCAGCAGCTTGGAGGCTAGCGGGGTGATCACAGATACGCAGTATTTT. Its amino acids are CASSLEASGVITDTQYF.